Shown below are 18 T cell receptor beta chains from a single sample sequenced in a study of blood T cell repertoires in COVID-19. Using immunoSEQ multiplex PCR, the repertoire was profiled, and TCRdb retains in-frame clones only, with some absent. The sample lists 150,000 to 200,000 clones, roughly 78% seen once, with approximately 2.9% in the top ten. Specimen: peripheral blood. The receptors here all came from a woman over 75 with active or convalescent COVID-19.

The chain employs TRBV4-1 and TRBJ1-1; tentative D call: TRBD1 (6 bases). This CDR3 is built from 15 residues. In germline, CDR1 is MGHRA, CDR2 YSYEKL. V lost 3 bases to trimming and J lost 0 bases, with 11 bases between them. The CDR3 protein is CASSHPTGMNTEAFF. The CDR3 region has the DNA TGCGCCAGCAGCCACCCGACAGGTATGAACACTGAAGCTTTCTTT.

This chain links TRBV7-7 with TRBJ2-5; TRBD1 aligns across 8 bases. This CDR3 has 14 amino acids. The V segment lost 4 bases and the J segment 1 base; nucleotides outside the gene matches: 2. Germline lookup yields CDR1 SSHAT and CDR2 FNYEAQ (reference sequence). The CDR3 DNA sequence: TGTGCCAGCAGCTCAGACAGGGGCCAAGAGACCCAGTACTTC. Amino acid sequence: CASSSDRGQETQYF.

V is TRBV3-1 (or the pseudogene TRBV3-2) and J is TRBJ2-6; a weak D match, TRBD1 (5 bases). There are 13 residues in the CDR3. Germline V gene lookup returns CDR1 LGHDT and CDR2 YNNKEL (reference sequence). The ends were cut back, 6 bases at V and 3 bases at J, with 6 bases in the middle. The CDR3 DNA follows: TGTGCCAGCAGGGACAATGGGGCCAACGTCCTGACTTTC. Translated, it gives CASRDNGANVLTF.

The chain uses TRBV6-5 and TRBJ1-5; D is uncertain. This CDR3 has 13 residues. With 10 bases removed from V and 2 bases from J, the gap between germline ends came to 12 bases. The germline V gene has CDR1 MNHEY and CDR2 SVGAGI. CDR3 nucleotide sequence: TGTGCCATCCGGGTTGTGGGCAATCAGCCCCAGCATTTT. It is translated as CAIRVVGNQPQHF.

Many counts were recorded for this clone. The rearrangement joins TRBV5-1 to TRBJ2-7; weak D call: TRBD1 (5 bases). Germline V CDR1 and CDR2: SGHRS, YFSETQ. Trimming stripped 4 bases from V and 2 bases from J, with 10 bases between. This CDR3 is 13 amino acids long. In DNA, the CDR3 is TGCGCCAGCAGCGCGACAGAGACCTACGAGCAGTACTTC. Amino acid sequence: CASSATETYEQYF.

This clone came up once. The CDR3 sequence is CATSDEGSRELFF. Written as DNA, the CDR3 is TGTGCCACCAGTGATGAGGGTTCGAGGGAGCTGTTTTTT. This chain links TRBV24-1 with TRBJ2-2; D possibly corresponds to TRBD2 (5 bases). Germline CDR1 KGHDR, CDR2 SFDVKD. V lost 3 bases and J lost 9, with 10 bases in between. This CDR3 is 13 amino acids long.

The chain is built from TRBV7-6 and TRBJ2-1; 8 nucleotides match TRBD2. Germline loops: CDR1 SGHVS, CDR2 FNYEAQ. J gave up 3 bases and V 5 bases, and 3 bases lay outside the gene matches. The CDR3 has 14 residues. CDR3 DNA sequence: TGTGCCAGCAGCCCTGCGGGGGGCTACAATGAGCAGTTCTTC. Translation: CASSPAGGYNEQFF.

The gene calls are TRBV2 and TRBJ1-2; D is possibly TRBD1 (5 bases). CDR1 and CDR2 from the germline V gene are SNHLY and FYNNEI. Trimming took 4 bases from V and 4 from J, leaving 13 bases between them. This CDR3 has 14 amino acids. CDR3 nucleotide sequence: TGTGCCAGCAGTGGAAGGGGCGGGATCTATGGCTACACCTTC. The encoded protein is CASSGRGGIYGYTF.

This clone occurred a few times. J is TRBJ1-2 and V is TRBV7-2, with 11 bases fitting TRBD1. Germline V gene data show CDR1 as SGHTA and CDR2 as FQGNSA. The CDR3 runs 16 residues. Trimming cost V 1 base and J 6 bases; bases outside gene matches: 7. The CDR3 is CASSLVFRTGGHGYTF. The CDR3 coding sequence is TGTGCCAGCAGCTTAGTGTTCCGGACAGGGGGCCATGGCTACACCTTC.

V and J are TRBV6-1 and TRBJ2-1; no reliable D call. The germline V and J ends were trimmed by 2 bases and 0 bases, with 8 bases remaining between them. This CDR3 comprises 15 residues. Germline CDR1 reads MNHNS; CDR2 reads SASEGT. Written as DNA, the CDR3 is TGTGCCAGCAGTGAACAGGTGTCCTCCTACAATGAGCAGTTCTTC. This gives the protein CASSEQVSSYNEQFF.

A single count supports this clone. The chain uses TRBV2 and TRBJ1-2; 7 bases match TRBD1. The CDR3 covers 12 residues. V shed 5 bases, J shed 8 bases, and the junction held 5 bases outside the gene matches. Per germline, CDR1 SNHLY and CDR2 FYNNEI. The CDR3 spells CASSLDRDGYTF. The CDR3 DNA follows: TGTGCCAGCAGTTTAGACAGGGACGGCTACACCTTC.

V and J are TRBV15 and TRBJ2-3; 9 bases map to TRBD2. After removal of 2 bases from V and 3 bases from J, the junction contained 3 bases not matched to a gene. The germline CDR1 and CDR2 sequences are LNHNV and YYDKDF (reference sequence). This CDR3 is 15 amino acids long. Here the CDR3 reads CATSRRLAVTDTQYF. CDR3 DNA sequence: TGTGCCACCAGCAGAAGACTAGCGGTAACAGATACGCAGTATTTT.

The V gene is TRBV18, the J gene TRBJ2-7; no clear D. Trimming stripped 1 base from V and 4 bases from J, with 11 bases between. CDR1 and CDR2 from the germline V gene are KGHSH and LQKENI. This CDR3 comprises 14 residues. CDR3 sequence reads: CASSPLSNSYEQYF. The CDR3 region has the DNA TGTGCCAGCTCACCACTTTCCAATTCATACGAGCAGTACTTC. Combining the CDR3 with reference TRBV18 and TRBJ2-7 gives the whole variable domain NAGVMQNPRHLVRRRGQEARLRCSPMKGHSHVYWYRQLPEEGLKFMVYLQKENIIDESGMPKERFSAEFPKEGPSILRIQQVVRGDSAAYFCASSPLSNSYEQYFGPGTRLTVT.

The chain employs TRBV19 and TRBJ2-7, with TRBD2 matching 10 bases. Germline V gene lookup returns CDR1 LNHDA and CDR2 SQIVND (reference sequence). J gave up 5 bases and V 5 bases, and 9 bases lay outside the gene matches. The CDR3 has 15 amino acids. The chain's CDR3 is CASSPRTSGPDEQYF. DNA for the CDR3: TGTGCCAGTAGTCCCCGGACTAGCGGTCCTGACGAGCAGTACTTC.

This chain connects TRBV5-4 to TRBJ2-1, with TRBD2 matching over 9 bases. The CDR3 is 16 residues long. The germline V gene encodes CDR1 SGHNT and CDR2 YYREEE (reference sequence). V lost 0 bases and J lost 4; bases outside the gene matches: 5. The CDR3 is CASSLGLAASYNEQFF. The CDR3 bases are TGTGCCAGCAGCTTGGGACTAGCGGCTTCTTACAATGAGCAGTTCTTC.

As DNA, the CDR3 is TGTGCCAGCAGCTTACAGGGTGGTGGAGAGACCCAGTACTTC. This gives the protein CASSLQGGGETQYF. This chain links TRBV5-4 with TRBJ2-5, with TRBD1 as a possible D gene (6 bases). V was shortened by 2 bases and J by 4 bases, with 12 bases between the two germline ends. The CDR3 extends over 14 amino acids. The germline gives CDR1 SGHNT, CDR2 YYREEE (reference sequence).

The CDR3 reads CATSDSGGYTF. The CDR3 DNA follows: TGTGCCACCAGTGATTCAGGTGGCTACACCTTC. The rearrangement uses TRBV24-1 and TRBJ1-2, with D unclear. The CDR3 extends over 11 amino acids. The germline gives CDR1 KGHDR, CDR2 SFDVKD. Trimming left V 2 bases short and J 7 bases short, with 4 bases between.

CDR3 nucleotide sequence: TGTGCCAGCAGCCCTAACGACAGAACAGCCTATGGCTACACCTTC. This translates into CASSPNDRTAYGYTF. The V and J genes are TRBV28 and TRBJ1-2, with D maybe TRBD1 (5 bases). Trimming removed 6 bases from V and 4 bases from J, with 18 bases in between. There are 15 residues in the CDR3. The V gene's germline CDR1 is MDHEN and CDR2 SYDVKM.